This TCR beta chain stems from a study of pediatric ulcerative colitis (dated by TCRdb to between 2018 and 2020). With respect to the entire study: Among the ulcerative colitis patients, about seven had pancolitis and two had left-sided colitis, and histology in every patient was consistent with ulcerative colitis. By Pediatric Ulcerative Colitis Activity Index, mild disease was classified in a couple of patients, moderate disease in several and acute severe colitis in three. Nine or ten newly diagnosed, treatment-naive pediatric ulcerative colitis patients and four non-IBD control children each provided paired blood and rectal samples.

Summary of the overall study and its limitations: Rectal pinch biopsies may have included blood-derived T cells, especially in patients with overt colitis. A couple of rectal CDR3 clonotypes turned up in every ulcerative colitis patient but in none of the controls. For technical reasons, the blood samples of two patients yielded substantially fewer templates, so those samples were excluded from the blood-rectal overlap analysis. Only four individuals were included in the healthy control group, which was small. Significantly higher autologous blood-rectal clonal overlap was found in ulcerative colitis patients than in controls, which suggested increased T cell trafficking to inflamed tissue. Repertoires were derived from total lymphocyte DNA, so rare subsets such as regulatory T cells may have patterns not reflected. Features of the rectal repertoire distinguished controls, mild-moderate colitis patients and acute severe colitis patients, and in acute severe colitis, rectal diversity was reduced because of clonal expansions.

Using the immunoSEQ TRB Survey service, rearranged CDR3 beta regions were amplified from genomic DNA with multiplex V and J primers. To keep sequencing depth equal across samples, survey-level depth of up to 500,000 reads per sample was applied. The libraries were purified and pooled, then sequenced using Illumina technology. The study's own analysis went as follows. immunoSEQ online tools were used for productive clonality, sample overlap, pairwise scatters, CDR3 beta length, V/D/J gene usage and productiveness. Calculated diversity was the number of unique rearrangements divided by total templates times 100; Shannon and Simpson indices were also computed. Principal component analysis used the R prcomp function and ggbiplot package on Z-score normalized data. Morisita's index was used to quantify the clonal overlap between blood and rectum within each subject. This is the immuneACCESS table as TCRdb keeps it, with only in-frame sequences that have V and J called. A part of the clones is gone; compared with another copy, unresolved V genes explain less than half, and the rest is unexplained. V, J and clone size are taken as reported in that table, and D and trimming were inferred from the DNA itself. The sample includes about 17,000 clones, with roughly 74% observed a single time. The ten largest make up approximately 3.6% of the sample.

During colonoscopy, one to two pinch biopsies were obtained from the rectum for research. No immunosuppressive medication had been given to the ulcerative colitis patients before the diagnostic colonoscopy. Before DNA isolation, rectal biopsies were subjected to proteinase K digestion. The Wizard kit (Promega) was used to extract genomic DNA from the blood and intestinal samples. With regard to this clone: The specificity of this receptor is unknown. No quality values exist for individual bases; no much larger clone is one base distant.

V was cut back by 3 bases and J by 3 bases, leaving a gap of 12 bases between them. Looking up the germline V gene (reference sequence) yields CDR1 SGHKS and CDR2 YYEKEE. The CDR3 sequence holds 14 residues, the cysteine and phenylalanine included. The retained sequence is limited to the CDR3, 42 bases, with the frame set at the first base. The sequence was collected from a girl between 5 and 17 years old with moderate ulcerative colitis. Recombination joined TRBV5-5 with TRBJ1-2, with no confidently assigned D gene. Sequencing was carried out using gut tissue. The DNA sequence is as follows: TGTGCCAGCAGCTGGAACGGGGTGCACTATGGCTACACCTTC. It translates as CASSWNGVHYGYTF.